The T cell receptor beta chain under discussion was sequenced for a study of T cells in Graves' hyperthyroidism and ophthalmopathy. This clonotype was seen a few times. Regions amplified from RNA transcripts were the TCR beta CDR3 regions. HTBI primers were the set used in a first-round RT-PCR of the TCR CDR3. TCRdb re-called the multiplex PCR reads with MiXCR, one entry per CDR3 protein. In the table there are 300,000 to 450,000 distinct CDR3 sequences, around a sixth of which are singletons. This CDR3 contains 14 residues. J was trimmed by 2 bases and V by 7 bases; bases with no gene match: 8. The germline V gene encodes CDR1 MGHRA and CDR2 YSYEKL.

The chain combines TRBV4-1 with TRBJ2-7; 7 bases line up with TRBD1. The material sequenced was blood. The TCR originated in a man younger than 35 with Graves' ophthalmopathy. CDR3 residues: CASTQVTGTYEQYF. The CDR3, as DNA: TGCGCCAGCACCCAGGTGACAGGGACCTACGAGCAGTACTTC.